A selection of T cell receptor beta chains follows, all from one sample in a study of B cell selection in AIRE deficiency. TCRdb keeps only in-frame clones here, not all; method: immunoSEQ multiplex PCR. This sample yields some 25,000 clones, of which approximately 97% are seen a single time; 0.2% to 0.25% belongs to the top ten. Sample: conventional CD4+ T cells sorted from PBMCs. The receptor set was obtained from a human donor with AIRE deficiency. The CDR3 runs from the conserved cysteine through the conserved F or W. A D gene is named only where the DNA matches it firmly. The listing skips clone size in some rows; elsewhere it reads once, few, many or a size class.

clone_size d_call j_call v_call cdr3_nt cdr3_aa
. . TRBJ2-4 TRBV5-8 TGTGCCAGCAGCTTGGGAAATCTAGCCAAAAACATTCAGTACTTC CASSLGNLAKNIQYF
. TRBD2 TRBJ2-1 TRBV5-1 TGCGCCAGCAGCTTCCTTACGGGAGGGCCGTTTAATGAGCAGTTCTTC CASSFLTGGPFNEQFF
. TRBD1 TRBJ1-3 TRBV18 TGTGCCAGCTCACCATTCGACAGGGTCACTGGAAACACCATATATTTT CASSPFDRVTGNTIYF
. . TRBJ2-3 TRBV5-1 TGCGCCAGCAGCTTGATACCTAGCACAGATACGCAGTATTTT CASSLIPSTDTQYF
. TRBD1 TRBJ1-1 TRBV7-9 TGTGCCAGCAGCTTATGGACAGGGGGCTCCGAAACTGAAGCTTTCTTT CASSLWTGGSETEAFF
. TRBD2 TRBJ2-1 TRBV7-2 TGTGCCAGCAGCTTAGCTGGGACTAGCGCTTACAATGAGCAGTTCTTC CASSLAGTSAYNEQFF
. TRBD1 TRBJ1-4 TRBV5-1 TGCGCCAGCAGAGGCACAGGGGGCTTAGCTAATGAAAAACTGTTTTTT CASRGTGGLANEKLFF
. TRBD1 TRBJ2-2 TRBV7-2 TGTGCCAGCAGCTTAGGCCGGACAGGGGTGACCGGGGAGCTGTTTTTT CASSLGRTGVTGELFF
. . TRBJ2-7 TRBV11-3 TGTGCCAGCAGCTTAGGACGAGGGGTTTCCTACGAGCAGTACTTC CASSLGRGVSYEQYF
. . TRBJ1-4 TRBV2 TGTGCCAGCAGTGCGGGATTCACAACTAATGAAAAACTGTTTTTT CASSAGFTTNEKLFF
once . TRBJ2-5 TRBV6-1 TGTGCCAGCAGTGGCCAGACTTGGTCTCAAGAGACCCAGTACTTC CASSGQTWSQETQYF
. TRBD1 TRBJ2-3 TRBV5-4 TGTGCCAGCAGGCGACAGGGTGGACTCACAGATACGCAGTATTTT CASRRQGGLTDTQYF
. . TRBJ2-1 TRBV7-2 TGTGCCAGCAGCTTAGGCCTAGAGCTTAGGTATGAGCAGTTCTTC CASSLGLELRYEQFF
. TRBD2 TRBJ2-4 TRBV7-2 TGTGCCAGCAGCTCCGGGACTAGCTCAATTCAGTACTTC CASSSGTSSIQYF
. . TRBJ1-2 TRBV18 TGTGCCAGCTCACCCTTGGTGGGGGCAAGTGGCTACACCTTC CASSPLVGASGYTF
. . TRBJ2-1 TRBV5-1 TGCGCCAGCAGCTCCCAGGCAGCCTACAATGAGCAGTTCTTC CASSSQAAYNEQFF
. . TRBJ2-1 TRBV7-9 TGTGCCAGCACACAAAGGCGGCCCCAAGGAGAGCAGTTCTTC CASTQRRPQGEQFF
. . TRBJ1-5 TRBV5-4 TGTGCCAGCAGCTTGGAGCCCAATCAGCCCCAGCATTTT CASSLEPNQPQHF
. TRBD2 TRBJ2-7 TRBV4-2 TGTGCCAGCAGCCAAGGGGCACTAGCGGCTTCCTACGAGCAGTACTTC CASSQGALAASYEQYF
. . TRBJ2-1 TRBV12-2 TGTGCAAGTCGCTTAGCAACAGGGACTAGCGGGAGTCCCGGGTACAATGAGCAGTTCTTC CASRLATGTSGSPGYNEQFF
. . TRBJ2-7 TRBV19 TGTGCCAGTAGTACCGCCCCGGGGTCGCGATCCCCGCAGTACTTC CASSTAPGSRSPQYF
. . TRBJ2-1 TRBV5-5 TGTGCCAGCAGGGAGTGGGGAGCGGTTTCCTACAATGAGCAGTTCTTC CASREWGAVSYNEQFF
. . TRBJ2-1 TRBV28 TGTGCCAGCAGTCTAGGACTATCGGTGAATGAGCAGTTCTTC CASSLGLSVNEQFF
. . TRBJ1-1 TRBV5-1 TGCGCCAGCAGCGAGGAAACAGGGATTATCACTGAAGCTTTCTTT CASSEETGIITEAFF
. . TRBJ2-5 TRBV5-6 TGTGCCAGCAGCTTCCCCCAGACACAAGAGACCCAGTACTTC CASSFPQTQETQYF
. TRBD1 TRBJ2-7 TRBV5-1 TGCGCCAGCAGAACAAAGGGGACAGGAACCTACGAGCAGTACTTC CASRTKGTGTYEQYF
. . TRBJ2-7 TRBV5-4 TGTGCCAGCAGTCCTCGCACCTCCTACGAGCAGTACTTC CASSPRTSYEQYF